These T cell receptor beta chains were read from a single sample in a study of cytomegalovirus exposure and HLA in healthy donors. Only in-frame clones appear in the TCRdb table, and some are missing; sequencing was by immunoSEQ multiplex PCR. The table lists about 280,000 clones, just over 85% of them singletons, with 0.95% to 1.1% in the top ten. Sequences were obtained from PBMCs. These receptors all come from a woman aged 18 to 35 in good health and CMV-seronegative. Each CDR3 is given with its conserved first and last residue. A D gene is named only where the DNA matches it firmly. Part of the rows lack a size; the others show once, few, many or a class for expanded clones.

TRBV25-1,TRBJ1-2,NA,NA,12,CASSFTGYGYTF,TGTGCCAGCAGTTTTACAGGCTATGGCTACACCTTC
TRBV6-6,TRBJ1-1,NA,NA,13,CASSYKGDTEAFF,TGTGCCAGCAGTTACAAGGGGGACACTGAAGCTTTCTTT
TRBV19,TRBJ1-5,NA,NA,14,CASSPRRSGLIPHF,TGTGCCAGTAGTCCCCGAAGATCGGGACTCATTCCGCATTTT
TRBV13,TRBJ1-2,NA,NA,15,CASSVVRQANYGYTF,TGTGCCAGCAGCGTAGTAAGGCAGGCCAACTATGGCTACACCTTC
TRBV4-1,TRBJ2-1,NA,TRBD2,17,CASSPLGLAGRVNEQFF,TGCGCCAGCAGCCCTCTCGGACTAGCGGGTAGGGTTAATGAGCAGTTCTTC
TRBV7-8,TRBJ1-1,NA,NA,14,CASTNRRGNTEAFF,TGTGCCAGCACCAACCGGAGGGGGAACACTGAAGCTTTCTTT
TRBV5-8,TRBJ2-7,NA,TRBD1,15,CASSLGWGQPYEQYF,TGTGCCAGCAGCCTTGGCTGGGGACAGCCCTACGAGCAGTACTTC
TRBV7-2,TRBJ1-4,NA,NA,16,CASSLIWGRTNEKLFF,TGTGCCAGCAGCTTAATTTGGGGGCGAACTAATGAAAAACTGTTTTTT
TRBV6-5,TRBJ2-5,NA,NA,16,CASSYSPSEAQETQYF,TGTGCCAGCAGTTACTCGCCTAGCGAGGCACAAGAGACCCAGTACTTC
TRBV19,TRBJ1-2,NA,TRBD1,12,CASSTGSRGYTF,TGTGCCAGTTCGACAGGGTCTCGGGGCTACACCTTC
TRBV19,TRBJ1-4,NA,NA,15,CASSGPIPTNEKLFF,TGTGCCAGTAGTGGCCCCATCCCAACTAATGAAAAACTGTTTTTT
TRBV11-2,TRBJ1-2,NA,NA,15,CASSLDLWQNYGYTF,TGTGCCAGCAGCTTAGATCTTTGGCAGAACTATGGCTACACCTTC
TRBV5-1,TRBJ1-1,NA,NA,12,CASKTGNTEAFF,TGCGCCAGCAAGACAGGGAACACTGAAGCTTTCTTT
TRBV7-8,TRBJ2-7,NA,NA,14,CASSLESEEDEQYF,TGTGCCAGCAGCTTAGAATCCGAAGAGGACGAGCAGTACTTC
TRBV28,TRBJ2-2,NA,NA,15,CASSLRRLNTGELFF,TGTGCCAGCAGCCTACGGAGGCTGAACACCGGGGAGCTGTTTTTT
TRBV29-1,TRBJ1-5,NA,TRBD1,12,CSAADRDQPQHF,TGCAGCGCTGCTGACAGGGATCAGCCCCAGCATTTT
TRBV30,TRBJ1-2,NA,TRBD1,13,CASSGTGDAGYTF,TGTGCCTCCTCCGGGACAGGGGATGCTGGCTACACCTTC
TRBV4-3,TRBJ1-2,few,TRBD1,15,CASSQDSGQGDGYTF,TGCGCCAGCAGCCAAGACTCTGGACAGGGAGATGGCTACACCTTC
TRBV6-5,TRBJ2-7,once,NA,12,CASSLTTGEQYF,TGTGCCAGCAGTCTGACCACGGGCGAGCAGTACTTC
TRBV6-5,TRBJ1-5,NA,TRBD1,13,CASRGDRDQPQHF,TGTGCCAGCAGGGGTGACAGGGACCAGCCCCAGCATTTT
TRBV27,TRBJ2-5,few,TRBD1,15,CASSFTGQVQETQYF,TGTGCCAGCAGTTTTACCGGACAGGTCCAAGAGACCCAGTACTTC
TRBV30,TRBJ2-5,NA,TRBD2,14,CAWSRTSVKETQYF,TGTGCCTGGAGTCGGACTAGCGTTAAAGAGACCCAGTACTTC
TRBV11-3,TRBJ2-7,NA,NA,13,CASSRPGSHEQYF,TGTGCCAGCAGCCGGCCAGGGTCCCACGAGCAGTACTTC
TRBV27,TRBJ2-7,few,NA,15,CASSPDSSPSYEQYF,TGTGCCAGCAGCCCAGACAGTTCCCCTTCCTACGAGCAGTACTTC